This T cell receptor (beta chain) stems from a study of technical replicates of blood from several donors. Clones were read by immunoSEQ multiplex PCR, and TCRdb kept only the in-frame ones, dropping some. The sample shows more than 90,000 clones, about 95% of them seen only once. V was shortened by 3 bases and J by 8 bases, with 7 bases between the two germline ends. CDR3 size: 12 residues. Germline V CDR1 and CDR2: MNHEY, SMNVEV (reference sequence). This clone was counted a few times. The sample consisted of T cells isolated from PBMCs. V is TRBV27 and J is TRBJ2-2; D not resolved. This clonotype was obtained from a human donor in good health. The CDR3 bases are TGTGCCAGCAGTTTCTATTCTGGGGAGCTGTTTTTT. As protein: CASSFYSGELFF.